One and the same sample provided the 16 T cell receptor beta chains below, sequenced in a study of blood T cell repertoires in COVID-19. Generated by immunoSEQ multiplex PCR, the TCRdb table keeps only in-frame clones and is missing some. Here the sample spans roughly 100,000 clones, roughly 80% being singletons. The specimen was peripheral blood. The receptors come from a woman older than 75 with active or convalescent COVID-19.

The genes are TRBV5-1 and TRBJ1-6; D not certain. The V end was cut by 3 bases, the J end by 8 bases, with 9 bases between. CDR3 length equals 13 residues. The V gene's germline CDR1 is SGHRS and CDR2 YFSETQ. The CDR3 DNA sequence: TGCGCCAGCAGCTCGAGCCTGGATTCACCCCTCCACTTT. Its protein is CASSSSLDSPLHF.

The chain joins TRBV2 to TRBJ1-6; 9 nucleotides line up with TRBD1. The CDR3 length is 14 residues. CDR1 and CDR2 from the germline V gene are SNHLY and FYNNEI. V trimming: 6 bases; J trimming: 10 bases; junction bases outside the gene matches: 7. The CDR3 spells CASRQGALRSPLHF. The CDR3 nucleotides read TGTGCCAGCAGACAGGGGGCTCTGAGGTCACCCCTCCACTTT. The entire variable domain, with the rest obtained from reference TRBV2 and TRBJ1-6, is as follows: EPEVTQTPSHQVTQMGQEVILRCVPISNHLYFYWYRQILGQKVEFLVSFYNNEISEKSEIFDDQFSVERPDGSNFTLKIRSTKLEDSAMYFCASRQGALRSPLHFGNGTRLTVT.

CDR3 in DNA: TGTGCCAGCAGTCCCCCGACAGCGATCTACTCTGGGGCCAACGTCCTGACTTTC. This gives the protein CASSPPTAIYSGANVLTF. The chain has TRBV28 and TRBJ2-6; D perhaps matches TRBD1 (5 bases). V lost 5 bases and J lost 0, with 17 bases in between. The CDR3 is 18 amino acids. Per germline, CDR1 MDHEN and CDR2 SYDVKM.

The chain's CDR3 is CSASRGTSVKNEQFF. The CDR3 DNA sequence: TGCAGTGCTAGTAGGGGGACTAGCGTTAAGAATGAGCAGTTCTTC. V usage is TRBV20-1 and J usage is TRBJ2-1, with 10 bases lining up with TRBD2. The CDR3 is 15 residues long. The germline gives CDR1 DFQATT, CDR2 SNEGSKA (reference sequence). J was trimmed by 7 bases and V by 3 bases; bases with no gene match: 9.

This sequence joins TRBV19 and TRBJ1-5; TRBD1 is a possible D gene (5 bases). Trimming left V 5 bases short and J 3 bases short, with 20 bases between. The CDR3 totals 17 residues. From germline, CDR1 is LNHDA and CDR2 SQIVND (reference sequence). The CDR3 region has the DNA TGTGCCAGTAGTGGGCGCGGGGGGGATAGAGTCAATCAGCCCCAGCATTTT. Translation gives CASSGRGGDRVNQPQHF. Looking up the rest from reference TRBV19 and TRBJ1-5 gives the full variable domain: DGGITQSPKYLFRKEGQNVTLSCEQNLNHDAMYWYRQDPGQGLRLIYYSQIVNDFQKGDIAEGYSVSREKKESFPLTVTSAQKNPTAFYLCASSGRGGDRVNQPQHFGDGTRLSIL.

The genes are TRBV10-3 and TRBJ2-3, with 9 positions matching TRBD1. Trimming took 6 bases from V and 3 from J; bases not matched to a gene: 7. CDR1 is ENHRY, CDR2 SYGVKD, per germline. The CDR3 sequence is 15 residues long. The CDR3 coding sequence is TGTGCCATCAGCCTACAGGGGGCAGGGACAGATACGCAGTATTTT. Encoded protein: CAISLQGAGTDTQYF.

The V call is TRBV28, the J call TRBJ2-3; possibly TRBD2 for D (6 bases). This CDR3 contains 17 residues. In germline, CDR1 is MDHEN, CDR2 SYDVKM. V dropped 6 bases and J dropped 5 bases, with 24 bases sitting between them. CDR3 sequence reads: CASSTYLRGGTRDTQYF. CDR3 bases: TGTGCCAGCAGCACCTACCTTAGGGGCGGGACGAGAGATACGCAGTATTTT.

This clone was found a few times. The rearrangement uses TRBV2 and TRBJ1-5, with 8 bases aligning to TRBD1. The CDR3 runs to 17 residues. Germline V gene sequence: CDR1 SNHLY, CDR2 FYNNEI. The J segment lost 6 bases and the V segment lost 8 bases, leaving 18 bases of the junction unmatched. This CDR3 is CASGGQGQVASRQPQHF. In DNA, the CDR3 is TGTGCCAGCGGTGGACAGGGTCAGGTCGCCTCGCGTCAGCCCCAGCATTTT.

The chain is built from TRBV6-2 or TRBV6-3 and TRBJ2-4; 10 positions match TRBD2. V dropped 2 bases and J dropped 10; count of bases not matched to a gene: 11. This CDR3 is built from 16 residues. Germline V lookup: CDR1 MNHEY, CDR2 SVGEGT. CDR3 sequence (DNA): TGTGCCAGCAGTTACCCTCTACTAGCGGGGCCAGGGATTCAGTACTTC. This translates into CASSYPLLAGPGIQYF.

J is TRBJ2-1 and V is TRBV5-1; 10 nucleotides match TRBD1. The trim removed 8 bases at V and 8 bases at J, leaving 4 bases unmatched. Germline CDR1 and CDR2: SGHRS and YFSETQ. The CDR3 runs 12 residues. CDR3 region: CARETGGHEQFF. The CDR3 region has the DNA TGCGCCAGAGAGACAGGGGGCCATGAGCAGTTCTTC.

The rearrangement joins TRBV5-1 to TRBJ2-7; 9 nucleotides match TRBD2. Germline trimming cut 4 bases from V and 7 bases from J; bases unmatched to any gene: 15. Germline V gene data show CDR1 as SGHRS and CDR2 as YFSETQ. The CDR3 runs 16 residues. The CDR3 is CASSGTSGLRDREQYF. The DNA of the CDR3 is TGCGCCAGCAGCGGAACTAGCGGGCTAAGAGATAGGGAGCAGTACTTC.

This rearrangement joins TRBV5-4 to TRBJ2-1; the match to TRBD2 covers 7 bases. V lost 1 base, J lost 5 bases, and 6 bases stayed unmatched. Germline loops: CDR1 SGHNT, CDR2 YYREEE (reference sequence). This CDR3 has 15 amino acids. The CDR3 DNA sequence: TGTGCCAGCAGCTTGTGGGCTAGCGGAGACAATGAGCAGTTCTTC. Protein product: CASSLWASGDNEQFF.

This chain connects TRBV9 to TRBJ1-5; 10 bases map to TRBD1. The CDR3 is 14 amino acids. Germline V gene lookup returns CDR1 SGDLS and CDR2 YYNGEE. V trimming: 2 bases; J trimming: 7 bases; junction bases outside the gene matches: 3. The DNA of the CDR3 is TGTGCCAGCAGCGTGGGACAGGGGAGCCAGCCCCAGCATTTT. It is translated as CASSVGQGSQPQHF.

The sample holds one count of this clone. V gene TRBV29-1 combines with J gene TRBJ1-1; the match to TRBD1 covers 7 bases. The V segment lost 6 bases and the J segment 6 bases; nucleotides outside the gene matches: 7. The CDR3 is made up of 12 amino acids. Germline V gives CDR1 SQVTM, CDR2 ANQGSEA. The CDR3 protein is CSVQKGTAEAFF. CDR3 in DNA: TGCAGCGTACAAAAGGGGACAGCTGAAGCTTTCTTT.

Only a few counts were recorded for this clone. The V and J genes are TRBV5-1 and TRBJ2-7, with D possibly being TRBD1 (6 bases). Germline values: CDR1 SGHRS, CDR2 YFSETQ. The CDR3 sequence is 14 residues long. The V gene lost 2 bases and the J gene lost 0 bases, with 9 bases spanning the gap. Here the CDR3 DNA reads TGCGCCAGCAGCTTCCGGGACACCTCCTACGAGCAGTACTTC. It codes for CASSFRDTSYEQYF.

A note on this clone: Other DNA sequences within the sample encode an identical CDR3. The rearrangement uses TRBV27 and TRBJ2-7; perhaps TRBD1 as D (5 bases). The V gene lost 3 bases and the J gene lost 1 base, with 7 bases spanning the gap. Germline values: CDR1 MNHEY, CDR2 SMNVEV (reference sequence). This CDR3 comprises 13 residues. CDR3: CASSLGQSYEQYF. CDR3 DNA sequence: TGTGCCAGCAGTTTGGGGCAATCCTACGAGCAGTACTTC.